The rows below give T cell receptor beta chains drawn from one sample of a study of cytomegalovirus exposure and HLA in healthy donors. Using immunoSEQ multiplex PCR, the repertoire was profiled, and TCRdb retains in-frame clones only, with some absent. The data show about 160,000 clones, 70% to 80% seen once. The material sequenced was PBMCs. These receptors came from a man in his forties in good health and CMV-seronegative. Each CDR3 is given with its conserved first and last residue. Fields, in order: D gene, V gene, J gene, clone size, CDR3 protein, CDR3 DNA. A D gene is named only where the DNA matches it firmly. Clone sizes are given selectively: once, few, many, or a class where the clone is expanded.

TRBD2,TRBV6-1,TRBJ2-7,few,CASSDFGSGETVEQYF,TGTGCCAGCAGTGATTTTGGTAGCGGGGAAACGGTTGAGCAGTACTTC
.,TRBV9,TRBJ2-1,.,CASSVEASGYNEQFF,TGTGCCAGCAGCGTAGAGGCTTCAGGATACAATGAGCAGTTCTTC
.,TRBV19,TRBJ2-5,.,CASSMGLTAQETQYF,TGTGCCAGTAGTATGGGTTTGACTGCGCAAGAGACCCAGTACTTC
.,TRBV18,TRBJ2-5,few,CASSPGRRETQYF,TGTGCCAGCTCACCTGGGCGCAGAGAGACCCAGTACTTC
TRBD1,TRBV18,TRBJ2-1,.,CASSDDRGPYNEQFF,TGTGCCAGCTCGGACGACAGGGGTCCTTACAATGAGCAGTTCTTC
TRBD1,TRBV30,TRBJ1-2,.,CAWTKLGQGYGYTF,TGTGCCTGGACTAAGCTGGGACAGGGTTATGGCTACACCTTC
.,TRBV7-2,TRBJ1-3,once,CASSPDSPGNTIYF,TGTGCCAGCAGTCCAGACAGTCCGGGAAACACCATATATTTT
.,TRBV10-1,TRBJ2-6,.,CASSDPSCEGISAGANVLTF,TGCGCCAGCAGTGATCCTAGTTGTGAGGGCATTTCTGCTGGGGCCAACGTCCTGACTTTC
TRBD1,TRBV5-1,TRBJ1-2,.,CASSSTGGLLNYGYTF,TGCGCCAGCAGCTCGACAGGGGGGTTGCTTAACTATGGCTACACCTTC
.,TRBV27,TRBJ2-1,.,CASSNPPGLKGEEQFF,TGTGCCAGCAGTAACCCGCCGGGACTGAAAGGAGAAGAGCAGTTCTTC
TRBD1,TRBV15,TRBJ1-2,once,CATSQDRDTLGYTF,TGTGCCACCAGCCAGGACAGGGACACTTTGGGCTACACCTTC